Detailed here is one T cell receptor beta chain. What it binds is not known. This sample is drawn from a study of cytomegalovirus exposure and HLA in healthy donors. Study results and limitations: In vitro experiments confirmed that three CMV-associated chains were specific for CMV antigens. In a later analysis, HLA-C alleles had the fewest associated TCRs, DRB1 alleles the most. There were some V segments, including TRBV6-2 and TRBV6-3, excluded as indistinguishable. Reportedly, a later analysis found an Asian-associated ancestry cluster had fewer N-insertions than the approximately 700-donor mean.

PCR primers comprised 60 Vbeta and 13 Jbeta primers. TCRdb's table, derived via immunoSEQ multiplex PCR, lists solely in-frame clones and lacks some. This sample carries some 150,000 clones, about four fifths of them seen once, and the ten largest clones take about 4.7%. The CDR3 contains 13 residues. Germline lookup yields CDR1 SGHTA and CDR2 FQGNSA. Between the trimmed V and J ends, which lost 5 bases and 3 bases, there was a span of 11 bases. The source material was PBMCs. The receptor comes from a man aged 30-40 years in good health and CMV-seronegative. The chain recombines TRBV7-2 with TRBJ2-7; TRBD1 might be the D (5 bases). CDR3 in amino acids: CASSLTQGYEQYF. The CDR3 DNA sequence: TGTGCCAGCAGCCTTACCCAGGGCTACGAGCAGTACTTC. Full variable domain (rest looked up from reference TRBV7-2 and TRBJ2-7): GAGVSQSPSNKVTEKGKDVELRCDPISGHTALYWYRQSLGQGLEFLIYFQGNSAPDKSGLPSDRFSAERTGGSVSTLTIQRTQQEDSAVYLCASSLTQGYEQYFGPGTRLTVT.